The 8 T cell receptor beta chains below were found in one sample sequenced in a study of blood T cell repertoires in COVID-19 (dated by TCRdb to 2020 to 2021). The method was the immunoSEQ multiplex PCR assay. TCRdb's version of the immuneACCESS table is confined to in-frame rearrangements and falls short of the full clone set. An unresolved V gene accounts for under half of the shortfall where checked; the remainder is of unknown origin. For this sample the table gives some 240,000 clones, of which 80% to 85% were detected only once. 9.5% to 15% of the sample rests with the top ten. Material: peripheral blood. The source is a woman in her sixties or seventies with active or convalescent COVID-19.

The chain recombines TRBV9 with TRBJ2-1, with 14 bases matching TRBD2. Per germline, CDR1 SGDLS and CDR2 YYNGEE. Germline trimming cut 4 bases from V and 0 bases from J; bases unmatched to any gene: 3. The length of the CDR3 is 17 residues. The CDR3 DNA follows: TGTGCCAGCAGCTGGACTAGCGGGGGGAGCTCCTACAATGAGCAGTTCTTC. It specifies CASSWTSGGSSYNEQFF.

DNA of the CDR3: TGTGCCAGCAGTTACCTCCGTTTTAGCAGCAATTCACCCCTCCACTTT. As protein: CASSYLRFSSNSPLHF. The V gene is TRBV6-5, the J gene TRBJ1-6; D not resolved. The CDR3 length is 16 residues. Trimming removed 2 bases from V and 7 bases from J, with 15 bases in between. Germline CDR1 MNHEY, CDR2 SVGAGI.

Details on this clone: The sample carries other DNA sequences with the same CDR3. The chain has TRBV6-5 and TRBJ1-2; 9 bases are a match to TRBD1. The germline CDR1 and CDR2 sequences are MNHEY and SVGAGI. The CDR3 is 14 amino acids. The junction had 5 bases not matched to a gene; V was cut back by 2 bases and J by 7 bases. CDR3 in DNA: TGTGCCAGCAGTTACACCGGACAGGGGCCTGGCTACACCTTC. Its protein is CASSYTGQGPGYTF.

This chain's CDR3 is CASSFRMGQTNYGYTF. The CDR3, as DNA: TGTGCCAGCAGCTTCCGAATGGGCCAGACTAACTATGGCTACACCTTC. The chain is built from TRBV5-6 and TRBJ1-2; no definite D call. This CDR3 has 16 residues. The V gene's germline CDR1 is SGHDT and CDR2 YYEEEE. Trimming removed 2 bases from V and 0 bases from J, with 14 bases in between.

This clone was seen a handful of times. The rearrangement joins TRBV5-1 to TRBJ2-5; TRBD1 matches 10 bases. V gave up 4 bases and J gave up 4 bases; unmatched junction bases: 16. CDR1 and CDR2 (germline): SGHRS, YFSETQ. This CDR3 has 18 residues. CDR3 in amino acids: CASSQAGTGVRGLETQYF. CDR3 sequence (DNA): TGCGCCAGCAGCCAAGCCGGGACAGGGGTTCGTGGCCTAGAGACCCAGTACTTC.

The chain employs TRBV10-3 and TRBJ1-1; 9 positions agree with TRBD1. CDR3 length: 14 amino acids. Per the germline V gene, CDR1 is ENHRY and CDR2 is SYGVKD. After removal of 6 bases from V and 6 bases from J, the junction contained 8 bases not matched to a gene. The CDR3 sequence: CAIRPGQGQPEAFF. CDR3 nucleotides: TGTGCCATCAGGCCGGGACAGGGCCAACCTGAAGCTTTCTTT.

This chain links TRBV5-1 with TRBJ1-1; TRBD1 matches 7 bases. The J segment lost 11 bases and the V segment lost 4 bases, leaving 11 bases of the junction unmatched. Germline-derived CDR1 and CDR2 are SGHRS and YFSETQ. This CDR3 has 13 amino acids. CDR3 amino acids: CASSLTGRSGAFF. In DNA, the CDR3 is TGCGCCAGCAGCCTGACAGGGAGGAGTGGGGCTTTCTTT.

The chain combines TRBV10-2 with TRBJ2-5; 13 nucleotides match TRBD2. This CDR3 has 15 residues. Germline CDR1 and CDR2: WSHSY and SAAADI. The V and J ends lost 4 bases and 4 bases, in that order; junction bases with no gene match: 3. CDR3 coding DNA: TGCGCCAGCAGTGCCGGGACTAGCGGGGTAGAGACCCAGTACTTC. Translating it yields CASSAGTSGVETQYF.